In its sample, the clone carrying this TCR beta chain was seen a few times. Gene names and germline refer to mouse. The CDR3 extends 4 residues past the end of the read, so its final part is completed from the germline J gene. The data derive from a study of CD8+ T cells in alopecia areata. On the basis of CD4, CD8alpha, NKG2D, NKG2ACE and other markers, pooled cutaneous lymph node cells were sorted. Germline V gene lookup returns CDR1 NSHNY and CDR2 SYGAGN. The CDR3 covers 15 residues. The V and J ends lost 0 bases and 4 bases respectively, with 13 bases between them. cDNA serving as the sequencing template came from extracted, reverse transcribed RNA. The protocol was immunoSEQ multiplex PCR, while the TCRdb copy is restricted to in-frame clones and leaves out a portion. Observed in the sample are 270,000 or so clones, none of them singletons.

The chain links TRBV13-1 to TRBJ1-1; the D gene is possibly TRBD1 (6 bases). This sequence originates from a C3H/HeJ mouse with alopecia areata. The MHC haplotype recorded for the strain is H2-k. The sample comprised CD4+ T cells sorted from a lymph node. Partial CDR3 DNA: TGTGCCAGCAGTGATGCTTGGGGGGCAGCCACA. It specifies CASSDAWGAAT. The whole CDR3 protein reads CASSDAWGAATEVFF.